A selection of T cell receptor beta chains follows, all from one sample in a study of response to subunit inactivated influenza vaccine. TCRdb passed the RT-PCR reads through MiXCR, listing each CDR3 protein once. The sample yields under 950,000 distinct CDR3 sequences, approximately 22% seen once. Sequences were derived from PBMCs from blood, sampled approximately 5 days after vaccination. Receptor source: a man aged 50-59 years who received an inactivated influenza vaccine. Each CDR3 is given without its conserved first and last residue. The order of the fields is V gene, CDR3 protein.

>TRBV10-3
ASEGEKNTGELF
>TRBV5-6
ASSRTRDAGETQY
>TRBV11-2
ASSLAPANYGYT
>TRBV24-1
ATSGQWFNNEQF
>TRBV29-1
SVEARTGGTEAF
>TRBV7-3
ASSLFGGGSTDTQY
>TRBV7-9
ASIPTGVLGELF
>TRBV12-3/TRBV12-4
ASSLEGFRSGQGYEQY
>TRBV28
ASSPNLNTIY
>TRBV27
ASSLYHPKGLAAAKNIQY
>TRBV6-1
ASKGGASNEQF
>TRBV6-5
ASSSGDTQY
>TRBV5-1
ASSLAVGKNIQY
>TRBV6-2/TRBV6-3
ASSYLEPSSIHNEQF
>TRBV20-1
SALAVEQF
>TRBV20-1
SAPRASSRLTQY
>TRBV7-3
ASSLTFSTDTQY
>TRBV20-1
SARPWTTNTGELF
>TRBV6-5
ASSYSGPPSEKLF
>TRBV29-1
SVADRGGYGYT
>TRBV6-5
ASSYSVTGDSEQF
>TRBV7-9
ASSKFRVSYTDTQY
>TRBV28
ASSHPGTHEQY
>TRBV7-9
ASSLVASASSYNEQF
>TRBV28
ASSLPSGISYNEQF
>TRBV11-2
ASSLVGTPTGELF
>TRBV9
ASSVETRRNTGELF
>TRBV2
ASSGQTPNQPQH
>TRBV20-1
SASRGGTVTGTDTQY
>TRBV10-3
AISEDGSGANYNEQF
>TRBV7-9
ASSLVGRSGNTIY
>TRBV20-1
SATFATGGLSYEQY
>TRBV20-1
SATSGLAGQNEQF
>TRBV7-3
ASSLFFHRRELGNEQF
>TRBV2
ASSEAQPQY
>TRBV7-9
ASSSPLAGAFTYEQY
>TRBV7-6
ASSFSRDREKETQY
>TRBV12-3/TRBV12-4
ASSQAVGLGTEAF
>TRBV28
ASSPPGTKRNNEQF
>TRBV5-1
ATRGQGVSYNEQF
>TRBV5-1
ASSGPPQLNGYT
>TRBV6-1
ASTERGASGANVLT
>TRBV12-2
ASRPADRNQETQY
>TRBV5-1
ASSFGTGGEQY
>TRBV20-1
SARGSTNYGYT
>TRBV5-1
ASSGTGTSGSYEQY
>TRBV11-2
ASSLDRNSYEQF
>TRBV18
ASSPNRQVPSYEQY
>TRBV20-1
SARAAAGVGRTVNEQF
>TRBV3-1
ASSRVISPGNTIY